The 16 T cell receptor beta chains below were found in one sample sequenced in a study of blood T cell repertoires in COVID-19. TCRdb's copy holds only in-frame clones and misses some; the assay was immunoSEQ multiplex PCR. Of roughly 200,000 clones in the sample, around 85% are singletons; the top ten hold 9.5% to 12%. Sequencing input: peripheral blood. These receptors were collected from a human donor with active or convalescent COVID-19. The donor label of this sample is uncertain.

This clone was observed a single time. DNA for the CDR3: TGCGCCAGCAGTCTCGACAGGGGCCTAACAGATACGCAGTATTTT. It is translated as CASSLDRGLTDTQYF. The chain couples TRBV4-3 to TRBJ2-3; TRBD1 matches 8 bases. Germline V gene sequence: CDR1 LGHNA, CDR2 YSLEER. The CDR3 spans 15 residues. V was clipped by 6 bases and J by 3 bases; unmatched bases: 8.

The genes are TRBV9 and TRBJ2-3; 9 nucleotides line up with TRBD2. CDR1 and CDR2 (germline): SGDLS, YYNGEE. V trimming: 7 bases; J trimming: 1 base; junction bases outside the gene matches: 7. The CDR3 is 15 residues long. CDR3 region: CASGGIAGGTDTQYF. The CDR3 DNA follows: TGTGCCAGCGGAGGAATAGCGGGGGGCACAGATACGCAGTATTTT.

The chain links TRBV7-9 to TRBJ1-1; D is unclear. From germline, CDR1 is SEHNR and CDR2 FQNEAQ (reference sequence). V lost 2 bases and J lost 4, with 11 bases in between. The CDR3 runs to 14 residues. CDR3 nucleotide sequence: TGTGCCAGCAGCTTAAAGGGAGGTACCACTGAAGCTTTCTTT. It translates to CASSLKGGTTEAFF.

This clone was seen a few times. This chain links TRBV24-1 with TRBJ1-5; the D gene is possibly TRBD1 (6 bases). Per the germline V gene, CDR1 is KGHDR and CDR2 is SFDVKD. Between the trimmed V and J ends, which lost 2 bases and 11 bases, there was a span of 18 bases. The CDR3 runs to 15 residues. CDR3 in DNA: TGTGCCACCAGTGATTCCCTGGCAGGGGCGATGGCCCAGCATTTT. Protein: CATSDSLAGAMAQHF.

The CDR3 nucleotides read TGTGCCAGCAGCTTAGTGGCTAGCGTCGTCACAGATACGCAGTATTTT. This sequence encodes CASSLVASVVTDTQYF. The chain uses TRBV11-3 and TRBJ2-3; D might be TRBD2 (6 bases). CDR3 length: 16 residues. Trimming left V 1 base short and J 2 bases short, with 13 bases between. Germline V gene lookup returns CDR1 SGHNT and CDR2 YENEEA. The entire variable domain, with the rest obtained from reference TRBV11-3 and TRBJ2-3, is as follows: EAGVVQSPRYKIIEKKQPVAFWCNPISGHNTLYWYLQNLGQGPELLIRYENEEAVDDSQLPKDRFSAERLKGVDSTLKIQPAELGDSAVYLCASSLVASVVTDTQYFGPGTRLTVL.

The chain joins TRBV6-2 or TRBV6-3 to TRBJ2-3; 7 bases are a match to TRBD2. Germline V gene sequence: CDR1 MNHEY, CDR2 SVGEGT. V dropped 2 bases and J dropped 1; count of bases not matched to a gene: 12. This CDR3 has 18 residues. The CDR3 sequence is CASSYRPGGSSRTDTQYF. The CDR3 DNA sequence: TGTGCCAGCAGTTACCGTCCCGGGGGGTCTAGTCGCACAGATACGCAGTATTTT.

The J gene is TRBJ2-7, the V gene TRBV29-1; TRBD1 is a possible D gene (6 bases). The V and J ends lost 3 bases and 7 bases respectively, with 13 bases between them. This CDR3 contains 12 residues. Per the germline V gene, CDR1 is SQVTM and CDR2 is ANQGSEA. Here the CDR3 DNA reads TGCAGCGTTGACGGACAGTCCGGGGAGCAGTACTTC. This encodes CSVDGQSGEQYF.

The CDR3 here is CASRREGGTEAFF. CDR3 sequence (DNA): TGTGCCAGCAGGAGGGAGGGGGGCACTGAAGCTTTCTTT. The chain is built from TRBV2 and TRBJ1-1, with D possibly matching TRBD1 (6 bases). V was clipped by 6 bases and J by 4 bases, with 12 bases between them. The CDR3 totals 13 residues. CDR1 is SNHLY and CDR2 is FYNNEI in the germline V gene.

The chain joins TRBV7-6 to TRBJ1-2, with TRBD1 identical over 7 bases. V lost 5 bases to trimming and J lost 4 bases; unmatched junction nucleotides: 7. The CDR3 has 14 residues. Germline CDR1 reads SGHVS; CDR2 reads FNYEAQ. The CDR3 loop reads CASSPAGGGYGYTF. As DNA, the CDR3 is TGTGCCAGCAGCCCAGCAGGGGGAGGCTATGGCTACACCTTC.

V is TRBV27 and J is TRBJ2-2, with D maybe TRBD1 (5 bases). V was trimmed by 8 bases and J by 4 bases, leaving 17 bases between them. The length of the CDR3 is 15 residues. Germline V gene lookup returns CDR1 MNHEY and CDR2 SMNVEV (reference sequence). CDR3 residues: CASARLAGPTGELFF. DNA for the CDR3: TGTGCCAGCGCAAGGTTGGCAGGGCCCACCGGGGAGCTGTTTTTT.

The CDR3 sequence: CASGLGLAEIYKQFF. CDR3 DNA: TGTGCTAGTGGTTTGGGACTAGCGGAAATTTATAAGCAGTTCTTC. The chain is built from TRBV12-5 and TRBJ2-1; 9 bases line up with TRBD2. J was trimmed by 11 bases and V by 1 base; bases with no gene match: 9. The germline V gene has CDR1 LGHNT and CDR2 FRNRAP. The CDR3 spans 15 residues.

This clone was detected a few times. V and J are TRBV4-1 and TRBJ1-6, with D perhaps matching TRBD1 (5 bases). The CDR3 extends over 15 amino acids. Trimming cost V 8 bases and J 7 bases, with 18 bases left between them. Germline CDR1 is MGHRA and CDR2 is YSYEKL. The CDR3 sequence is CASSSGVGGNSPLHF. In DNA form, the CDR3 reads TGCGCCAGCTCAAGTGGGGTGGGGGGAAATTCACCCCTCCACTTT.

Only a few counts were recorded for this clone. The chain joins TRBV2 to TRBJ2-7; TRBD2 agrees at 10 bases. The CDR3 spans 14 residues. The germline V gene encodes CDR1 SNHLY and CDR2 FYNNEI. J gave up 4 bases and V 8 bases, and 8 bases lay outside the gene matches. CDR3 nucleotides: TGTGCCAGCCGGGGGGGACTAGCGTTTTACGAGCAGTACTTC. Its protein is CASRGGLAFYEQYF.

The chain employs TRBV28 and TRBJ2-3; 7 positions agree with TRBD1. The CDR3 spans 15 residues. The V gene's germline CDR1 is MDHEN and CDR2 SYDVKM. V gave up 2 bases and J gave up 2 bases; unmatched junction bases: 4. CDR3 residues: CASSLRGTVTDTQYF. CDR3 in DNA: TGTGCCAGCAGTTTAAGAGGGACAGTCACAGATACGCAGTATTTT. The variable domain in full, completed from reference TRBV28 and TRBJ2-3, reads DVKVTQSSRYLVKRTGEKVFLECVQDMDHENMFWYRQDPGLGLRLIYFSYDVKMKEKGDIPEGYSVSREKKERFSLILESASTNQTSMYLCASSLRGTVTDTQYFGPGTRLTVL.

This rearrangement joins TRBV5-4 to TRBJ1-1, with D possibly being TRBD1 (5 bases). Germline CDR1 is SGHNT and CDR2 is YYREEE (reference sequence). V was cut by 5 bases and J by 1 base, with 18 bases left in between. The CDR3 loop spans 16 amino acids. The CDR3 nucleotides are TGTGCCAGCAGTCCTCGCGGGGGTAATCGGAACACTGAAGCTTTCTTT. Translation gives CASSPRGGNRNTEAFF. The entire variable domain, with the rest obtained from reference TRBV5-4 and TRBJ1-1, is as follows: ETGVTQSPTHLIKTRGQQVTLRCSSQSGHNTVSWYQQALGQGPQFIFQYYREEENGRGNFPPRFSGLQFPNYSSELNVNALELDDSALYLCASSPRGGNRNTEAFFGQGTRLTVV.

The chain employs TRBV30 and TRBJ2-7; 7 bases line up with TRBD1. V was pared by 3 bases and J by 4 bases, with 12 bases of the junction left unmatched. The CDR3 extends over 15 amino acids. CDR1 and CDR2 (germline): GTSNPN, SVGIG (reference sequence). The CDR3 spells CAWSARVGTAYEQYF. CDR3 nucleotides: TGTGCCTGGAGCGCCCGGGTTGGGACAGCTTACGAGCAGTACTTC. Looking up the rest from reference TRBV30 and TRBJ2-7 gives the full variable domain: SQTIHQWPATLVQPVGSPLSLECTVEGTSNPNLYWYRQAAGRGLQLLFYSVGIGQISSEVPQNLSASRPQDRQFILSSKKLLLSDSGFYLCAWSARVGTAYEQYFGPGTRLTVT.